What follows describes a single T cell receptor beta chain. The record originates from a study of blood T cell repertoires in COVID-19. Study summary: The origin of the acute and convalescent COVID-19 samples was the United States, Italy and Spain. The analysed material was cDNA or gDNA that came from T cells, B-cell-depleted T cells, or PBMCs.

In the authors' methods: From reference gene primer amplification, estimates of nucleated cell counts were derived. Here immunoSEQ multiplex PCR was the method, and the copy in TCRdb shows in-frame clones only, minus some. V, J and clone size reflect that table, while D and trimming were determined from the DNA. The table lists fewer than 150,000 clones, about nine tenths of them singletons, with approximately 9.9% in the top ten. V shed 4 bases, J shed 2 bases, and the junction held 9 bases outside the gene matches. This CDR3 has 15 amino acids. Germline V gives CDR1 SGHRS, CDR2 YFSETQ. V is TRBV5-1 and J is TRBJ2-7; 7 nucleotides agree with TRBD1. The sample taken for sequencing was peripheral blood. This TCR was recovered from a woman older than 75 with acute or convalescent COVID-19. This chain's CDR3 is CASSPDPGTAYEQYF. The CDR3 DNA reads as TGCGCCAGCAGCCCTGACCCCGGGACAGCCTACGAGCAGTACTTC. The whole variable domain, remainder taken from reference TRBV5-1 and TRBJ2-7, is KAGVTQTPRYLIKTRGQQVTLSCSPISGHRSVSWYQQTPGQGLQFLFEYFSETQRNKGNFPGRFSGRQFSNSRSEMNVSTLELGDSALYLCASSPDPGTAYEQYFGPGTRLTVT.